This entry lists 17 T cell receptor beta chains sequenced from one sample in a study of T cells in localized non-small cell lung cancer. The assay was immunoSEQ multiplex PCR, and TCRdb's table has in-frame clones only and misses some. The sample gives more than 100,000 clones, about 90% of which show up once; approximately 1.5% is in the top ten. This specimen consisted of peripheral blood, obtained before any cancer treatment. These receptors originate from a female donor older than 55 with stage I lung adenocarcinoma.

The rearrangement uses TRBV18 and TRBJ1-1; D remains ambiguous. The CDR3 extends over 15 amino acids. V was pared by 3 bases and J by 0 bases, with 11 bases between. Germline CDR1 and CDR2: KGHSH and LQKENI. For the CDR3, the DNA is TGTGCCAGCTCACCGGAAAGTCTCCTGAACACTGAAGCTTTCTTT. Translating it yields CASSPESLLNTEAFF.

The chain joins TRBV5-1 to TRBJ2-5; 9 nucleotides match TRBD2. The CDR3 has 15 amino acids. Trimming took 1 base from V and 5 from J; bases not matched to a gene: 6. Germline assignment: CDR1 SGHRS and CDR2 YFSETQ. The CDR3 is CASSLNIAGAETQYF. CDR3 bases: TGCGCCAGCAGCTTGAACATAGCGGGAGCTGAGACCCAGTACTTC.

The V gene is TRBV5-4, the J gene TRBJ2-7, with D unclear. The V and J ends lost 5 bases and 5 bases respectively, with 11 bases between them. The CDR3 extends over 12 amino acids. Germline V gene lookup returns CDR1 SGHNT and CDR2 YYREEE (reference sequence). As DNA, the CDR3 is TGTGCCAGCAGAGGACCAAAAAACGAGCAGTACTTC. Amino acids: CASRGPKNEQYF.

The genes are TRBV6-4 and TRBJ2-6; D is unclear. CDR1 MRHNA and CDR2 SNTAGT come from the germline V gene. The ends were cut back, 2 bases at V and 1 base at J, with 6 bases in the middle. This CDR3 is 15 amino acids long. This CDR3 reads CASSDEESGANVLTF. The CDR3 DNA follows: TGTGCCAGCAGTGACGAGGAGTCTGGGGCCAACGTCCTGACTTTC.

This clone was seen a few times. The rearrangement joins TRBV13 to TRBJ1-1; 7 bases are a match to TRBD1. The CDR3 is made up of 14 amino acids. V was clipped by 8 bases and J by 0 bases; unmatched bases: 6. Germline V gene sequence: CDR1 PRHDT, CDR2 FYEKMQ (reference sequence). Here the CDR3 reads CASAWDRLNTEAFF. In DNA, the CDR3 is TGTGCCAGCGCGTGGGACAGACTGAACACTGAAGCTTTCTTT.

The chain employs TRBV5-1 and TRBJ1-1; D is ambiguous. Germline values: CDR1 SGHRS, CDR2 YFSETQ. The V end lost 4 bases, the J end lost 5 bases, and 15 bases lay between the germline ends. This CDR3 has 14 residues. The CDR3 loop reads CASSPTRGMTEAFF. Written as DNA, the CDR3 is TGCGCCAGCAGCCCGACCCGAGGGATGACTGAAGCTTTCTTT.

This clone was seen a handful of times. J is TRBJ2-7 and V is TRBV5-4; 7 nucleotides align to TRBD2. Per germline, CDR1 SGHNT and CDR2 YYREEE (reference sequence). This CDR3 has 13 residues. Unmatched junction bases numbered 2, after V lost 2 bases and J lost 3 bases. The CDR3 bases are TGTGCCAGCAGCTTACTAGCGAACTACGAGCAGTACTTC. It yields the protein CASSLLANYEQYF. Full variable domain (remainder filled in from reference TRBV5-4 and TRBJ2-7): ETGVTQSPTHLIKTRGQQVTLRCSSQSGHNTVSWYQQALGQGPQFIFQYYREEENGRGNFPPRFSGLQFPNYSSELNVNALELDDSALYLCASSLLANYEQYFGPGTRLTVT.

This clone appeared a few times. The rearrangement uses TRBV2 and TRBJ1-2; 8 positions agree with TRBD1. Germline loops: CDR1 SNHLY, CDR2 FYNNEI. The ends lost 5 bases at V and 7 bases at J; junction bases unmatched: 3. The CDR3 is made up of 12 amino acids. The CDR3 bases are TGTGCCAGCAGTTGGACAGGGCCTGGCTACACCTTC. Translating it yields CASSWTGPGYTF.

The chain couples TRBV27 to TRBJ2-7; no reliable D call. The CDR3 consists of 14 residues. CDR1 is MNHEY and CDR2 is SMNVEV in the germline V gene (reference sequence). V was cut by 0 bases and J by 1 base, with 7 bases left in between. The CDR3 region is CASSLSRQSYEQYF. The CDR3 DNA follows: TGTGCCAGCAGTTTATCTCGTCAGTCCTACGAGCAGTACTTC.

The CDR3 nucleotides read TGTGCCAGCAGTGAACAGGACGCAGCAGGCACTGAAGCTTTCTTT. Residues: CASSEQDAAGTEAFF. The rearrangement joins TRBV6-1 to TRBJ1-1; no reliable D call. The germline V and J ends were trimmed by 2 bases and 4 bases, with 14 bases remaining between them. The CDR3 spans 15 residues. CDR1 and CDR2 from the germline V gene are MNHNS and SASEGT.

The J gene is TRBJ1-3, the V gene TRBV15; D may be TRBD1 (6 bases). Trimming removed 0 bases from V and 4 bases from J, with 10 bases in between. Germline CDR1 is LNHNV and CDR2 is YYDKDF (reference sequence). The CDR3 runs to 15 residues. The CDR3 DNA reads TGTGCCACCAGCAGAGACAGGGGATTAGGAAACACCATATATTTT. Encoded protein: CATSRDRGLGNTIYF.

In regard to this clone: The sample contains more than one DNA sequence encoding this CDR3. The chain uses TRBV5-1 and TRBJ2-1; 13 bases match TRBD2. Trimming at V came to 3 bases and at J to 5 bases, leaving 2 bases not matched to a gene. CDR1 is SGHRS, CDR2 YFSETQ, per germline. The CDR3 is made up of 15 amino acids. The CDR3, as DNA: TGCGCCAGCAGCTACGGACTAGCGGGAGACAATGAGCAGTTCTTC. This codes for CASSYGLAGDNEQFF.

This clone has a handful of counts. This specimen includes other DNA sequences encoding the same CDR3. The chain's CDR3 is CAWSLQGNYGYTF. In DNA form, the CDR3 reads TGTGCCTGGAGTCTTCAGGGGAACTATGGCTACACCTTC. V is TRBV30 and J is TRBJ1-2, with D perhaps matching TRBD1 (6 bases). Trimming removed 2 bases at V and 2 bases at J, with 9 bases between. CDR3 length: 13 amino acids. Looked up from germline, CDR1 is GTSNPN and CDR2 is SVGIG (reference sequence).

This chain links TRBV5-4 with TRBJ2-5; 8 nucleotides line up with TRBD1. J was trimmed by 5 bases and V by 4 bases; bases with no gene match: 13. Germline CDR1 reads SGHNT; CDR2 reads YYREEE (reference sequence). The CDR3 length is 16 residues. CDR3 amino acids: CASSKPPTGGRETQYF. The CDR3 DNA reads TGTGCCAGCAGCAAGCCGCCAACAGGGGGAAGGGAGACCCAGTACTTC. Variable domain in full (rest from reference TRBV5-4 and TRBJ2-5): ETGVTQSPTHLIKTRGQQVTLRCSSQSGHNTVSWYQQALGQGPQFIFQYYREEENGRGNFPPRFSGLQFPNYSSELNVNALELDDSALYLCASSKPPTGGRETQYFGPGTRLLVL.

The gene calls are TRBV5-4 and TRBJ2-1; 7 bases agree with TRBD1. V shed 6 bases and J 6 bases; nucleotides not matched to a gene: 3. This CDR3 is 12 amino acids long. Germline values: CDR1 SGHNT, CDR2 YYREEE (reference sequence). The CDR3 DNA sequence: TGTGCCAGCACTAGACAGGGCAATGAGCAGTTCTTC. It is translated as CASTRQGNEQFF. The full variable domain, rest sourced from reference TRBV5-4 and TRBJ2-1, is ETGVTQSPTHLIKTRGQQVTLRCSSQSGHNTVSWYQQALGQGPQFIFQYYREEENGRGNFPPRFSGLQFPNYSSELNVNALELDDSALYLCASTRQGNEQFFGPGTRLTVL.

The V call is TRBV6-5, the J call TRBJ2-1; weak D call: TRBD1 (5 bases). CDR1 and CDR2 from the germline V gene are MNHEY and SVGAGI. V gave up 2 bases and J gave up 9 bases, with 14 bases separating them. This CDR3 has 14 residues. CDR3 residues: CASSYGASPGEQFF. DNA for the CDR3: TGTGCCAGCAGTTACGGGGCCTCCCCGGGTGAGCAGTTCTTC.

For the CDR3, the DNA is TGTGCCAGCAGTTTGTACTCGAAGGATGGCTACACCTTC. Its protein product is CASSLYSKDGYTF. The V and J genes are TRBV28 and TRBJ1-2; D is undetermined. Germline CDR1 and CDR2: MDHEN and SYDVKM. Trimming pared 3 bases from V and 6 bases from J, leaving 11 bases between. The CDR3 is made up of 13 amino acids.